The next 2 T cell receptor beta chains were all read from a single sample in a study of T cells after somatic rescue of genetic block. TCRdb's copy holds only in-frame clones and misses some; the assay was immunoSEQ multiplex PCR. The table includes approximately 58,000 clones, more than 90% detected once. Source material: peripheral blood mononuclear cells (PBMCs). The source of these receptors is a child younger than two.

This sequence joins TRBV4-1 and TRBJ1-2; D is ambiguous. The CDR3 is 14 amino acids. Germline V gene data show CDR1 as MGHRA and CDR2 as YSYEKL. With 4 bases removed from V and 1 base from J, the gap between germline ends came to 10 bases. CDR3 coding DNA: TGCGCCAGCAGCCCTTTGGGCCGTAACTATGGCTACACCTTC. This gives the protein CASSPLGRNYGYTF.

The chain uses TRBV4-3 and TRBJ2-4, with 7 positions matching TRBD1. The CDR3 extends over 15 amino acids. Looked up from germline, CDR1 is LGHNA and CDR2 is YSLEER. After removal of 4 bases from V and 3 bases from J, the junction contained 6 bases not matched to a gene. The CDR3 here is CASSRETGYKNIQYF. DNA of the CDR3: TGCGCCAGCAGCCGGGAGACAGGGTACAAAAACATTCAGTACTTC.